The entry below describes one TCR beta chain. Antigen unknown. The source of the sample is a study of T cells in narcolepsy. Study summary: Patients with NT1 or NT2 and healthy control donors were enrolled. Study observations and caveats: Autoreactive clone sequences were missing from some blood memory CD4+ repertoires. Autoreactive clonotypes reportedly recurred in blood of same and different patients, not controls.

Clones were sequenced by immunoSEQ multiplex PCR, and TCRdb holds only the in-frame ones, with some missing. The data contain 28,000 or so clones, 82% of them singletons. Trimming cost V 4 bases and J 1 base; bases outside gene matches: 6. Germline assignment: CDR1 SGHNT and CDR2 YYREEE (reference sequence). The CDR3 consists of 15 residues. Sequenced material: CD45RA- memory CD4+ T cells from PBMCs. J is TRBJ1-1 and V is TRBV5-4, with TRBD1 matching 8 bases. This TCR came from a human donor with narcolepsy. This CDR3 is CASSSIQGGNTEAFF. CDR3 nucleotide sequence: TGTGCCAGCAGCAGCATACAGGGGGGGAACACTGAAGCTTTCTTT.